This record covers a single T cell receptor (beta chain). The CDR3 consists of 13 residues. CDR1 DFQATT and CDR2 SNEGSKA come from the germline V gene (reference sequence). Trimming took off 3 bases at V and 9 bases at J, with 15 bases between the two ends. This record belongs to a study of blood T cell repertoires in COVID-19. Original data processing: Counts of nucleated cells, estimated from reference gene primer amplification, were obtained. Generated by immunoSEQ multiplex PCR, the TCRdb table keeps only in-frame clones and is missing some. V and J calls and clone size follow that table, whereas D and trimming were derived from the DNA. Among roughly 250,000 clones listed, 82% were seen once.

Sample: peripheral blood. This sequence joins TRBV20-1 and TRBJ1-3; a weak D match, TRBD1 (6 bases). This TCR came from a woman aged 55-69 years with active or convalescent COVID-19. CDR3 loop: CSASHRDKGTIYF. The DNA for the CDR3 is TGCAGTGCTAGTCACAGGGATAAAGGCACCATATATTTT.